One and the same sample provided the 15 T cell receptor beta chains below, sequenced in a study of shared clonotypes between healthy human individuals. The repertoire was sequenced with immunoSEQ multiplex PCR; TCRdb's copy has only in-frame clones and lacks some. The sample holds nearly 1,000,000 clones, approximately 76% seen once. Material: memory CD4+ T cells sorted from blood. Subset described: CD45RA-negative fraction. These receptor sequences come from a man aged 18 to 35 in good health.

CDR3 sequence: CASGRRLTTDTQYF. The CDR3 DNA sequence: TGTGCCAGCGGAAGGCGACTCACCACAGATACGCAGTATTTT. This chain joins TRBV7-8 and TRBJ2-3, with D unresolved. Trimming took off 8 bases at V and 2 bases at J, with 14 bases between the two ends. The germline gives CDR1 SGHVS, CDR2 FQNEAQ. This CDR3 spans 14 amino acids.

The CDR3 DNA reads as TGCAGCGTTGAAGTAAGGGGGGCGGCCCCCCTCGGGGCCAACGTCCTGACTTTC. Protein product: CSVEVRGAAPLGANVLTF. The chain employs TRBV29-1 and TRBJ2-6, with D perhaps being TRBD1 or TRBD2 (6 bases each). Per germline, CDR1 SQVTM and CDR2 ANQGSEA. Trimming pared 1 base from V and 4 bases from J, leaving 20 bases between. The CDR3 runs to 18 residues.

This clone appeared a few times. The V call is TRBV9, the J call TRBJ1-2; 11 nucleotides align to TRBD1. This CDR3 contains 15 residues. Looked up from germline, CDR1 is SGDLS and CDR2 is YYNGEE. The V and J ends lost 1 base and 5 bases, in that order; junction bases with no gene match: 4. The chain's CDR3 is CASSVSGQGAYGYTF. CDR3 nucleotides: TGTGCCAGCAGCGTATCCGGACAGGGGGCTTATGGCTACACCTTC.

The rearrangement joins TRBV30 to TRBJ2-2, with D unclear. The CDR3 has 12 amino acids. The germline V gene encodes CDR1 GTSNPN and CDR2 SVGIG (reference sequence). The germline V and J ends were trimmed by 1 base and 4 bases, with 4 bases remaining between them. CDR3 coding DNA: TGTGCCTGGAGTGCTGGCACCGGGGAGCTGTTTTTT. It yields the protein CAWSAGTGELFF.

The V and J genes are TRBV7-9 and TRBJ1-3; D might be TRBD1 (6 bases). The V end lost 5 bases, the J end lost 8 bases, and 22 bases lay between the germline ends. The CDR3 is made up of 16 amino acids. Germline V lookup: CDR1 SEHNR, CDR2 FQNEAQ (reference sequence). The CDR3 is CASSPRRGGEAYTIYF. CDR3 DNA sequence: TGTGCCAGCAGCCCCCGTCGCGGGGGCGAAGCGTACACCATATATTTT.

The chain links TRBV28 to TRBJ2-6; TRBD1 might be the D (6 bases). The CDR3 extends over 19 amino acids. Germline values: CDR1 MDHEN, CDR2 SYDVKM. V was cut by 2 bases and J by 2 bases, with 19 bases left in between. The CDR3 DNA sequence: TGTGCCAGCAGTTTACAAACTCTGACAGGCTACCCTGGGGCCAACGTCCTGACTTTC. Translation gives CASSLQTLTGYPGANVLTF.

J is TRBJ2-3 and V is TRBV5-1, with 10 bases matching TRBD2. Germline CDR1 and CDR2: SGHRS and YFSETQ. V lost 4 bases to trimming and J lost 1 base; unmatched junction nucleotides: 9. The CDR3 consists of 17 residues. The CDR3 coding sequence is TGCGCCAGCAGCGCGCTGGGACTAGCGTTCGGCACAGATACGCAGTATTTT. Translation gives CASSALGLAFGTDTQYF. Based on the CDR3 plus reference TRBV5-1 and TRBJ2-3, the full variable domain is KAGVTQTPRYLIKTRGQQVTLSCSPISGHRSVSWYQQTPGQGLQFLFEYFSETQRNKGNFPGRFSGRQFSNSRSEMNVSTLELGDSALYLCASSALGLAFGTDTQYFGPGTRLTVL.

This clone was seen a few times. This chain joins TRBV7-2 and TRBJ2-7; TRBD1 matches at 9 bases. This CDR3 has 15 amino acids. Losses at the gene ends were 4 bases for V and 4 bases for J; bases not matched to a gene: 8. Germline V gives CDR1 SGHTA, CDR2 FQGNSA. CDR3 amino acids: CASSSDRGWLYEQYF. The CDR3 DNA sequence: TGTGCCAGCAGCTCGGACAGGGGATGGTTGTACGAGCAGTACTTC.

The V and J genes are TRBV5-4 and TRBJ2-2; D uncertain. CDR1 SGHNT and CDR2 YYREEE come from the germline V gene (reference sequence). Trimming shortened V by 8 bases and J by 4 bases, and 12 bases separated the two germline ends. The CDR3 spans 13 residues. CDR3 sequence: CASLLRSTGELFF. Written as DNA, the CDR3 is TGTGCCAGTTTGTTGCGGAGCACCGGGGAGCTGTTTTTT.

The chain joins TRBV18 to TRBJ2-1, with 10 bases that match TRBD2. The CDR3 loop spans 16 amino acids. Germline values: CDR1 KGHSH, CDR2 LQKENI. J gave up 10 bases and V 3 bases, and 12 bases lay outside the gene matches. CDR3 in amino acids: CASSPRAGGPETEQFF. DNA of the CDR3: TGTGCCAGCTCACCCCGAGCGGGGGGGCCTGAGACGGAGCAGTTCTTC.

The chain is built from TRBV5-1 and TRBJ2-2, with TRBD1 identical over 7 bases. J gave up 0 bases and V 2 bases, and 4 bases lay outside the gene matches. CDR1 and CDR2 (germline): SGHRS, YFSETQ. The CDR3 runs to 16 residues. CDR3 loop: CASSFQGDPNTGELFF. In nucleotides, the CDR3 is TGCGCCAGCAGCTTCCAGGGGGACCCGAACACCGGGGAGCTGTTTTTT.

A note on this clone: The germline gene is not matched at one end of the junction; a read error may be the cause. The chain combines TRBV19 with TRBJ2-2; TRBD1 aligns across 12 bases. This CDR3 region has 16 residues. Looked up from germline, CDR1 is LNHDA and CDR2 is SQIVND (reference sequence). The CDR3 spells CASSPGQGAKTGELFF. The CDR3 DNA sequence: TGTGCCAGTAGTCCGGGACAGGGGGCGAAAACCGGGGAGCTGTTTTTT.

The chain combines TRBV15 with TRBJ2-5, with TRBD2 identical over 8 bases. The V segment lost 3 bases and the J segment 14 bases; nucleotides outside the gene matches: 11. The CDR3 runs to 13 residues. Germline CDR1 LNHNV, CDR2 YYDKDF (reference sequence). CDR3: CATSRIRRGDCYF. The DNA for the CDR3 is TGTGCCACCAGCAGGATCAGGCGGGGGGATTGCTACTTC.

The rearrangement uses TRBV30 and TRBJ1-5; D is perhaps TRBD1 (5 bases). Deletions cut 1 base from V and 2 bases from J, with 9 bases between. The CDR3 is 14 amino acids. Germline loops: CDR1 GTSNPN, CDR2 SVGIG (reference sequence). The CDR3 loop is CAWSEGARNQPQHF. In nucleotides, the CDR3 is TGTGCCTGGAGTGAAGGGGCTCGCAATCAGCCCCAGCATTTT.

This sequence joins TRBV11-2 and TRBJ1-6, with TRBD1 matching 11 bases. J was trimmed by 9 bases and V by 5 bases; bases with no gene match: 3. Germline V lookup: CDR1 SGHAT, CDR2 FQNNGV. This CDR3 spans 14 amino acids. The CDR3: CASSEDRGLSPLHF. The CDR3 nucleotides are TGTGCCAGCAGCGAGGACAGGGGGCTTTCACCCCTCCACTTT.